This T cell receptor beta chain originates from a study of OX40 agonist ivuxolimab in advanced cancers. In the study overall: Hepatocellular carcinoma, melanoma, renal cell or head and neck cancer was diagnosed in the dose-escalation patients.

The CDR3 is 15 amino acids. The V end lost 4 bases, the J end lost 4 bases, and 18 bases lay between the germline ends. Germline V CDR1 and CDR2: SGHNT, YYREEE (reference sequence). This table comes from immunoSEQ multiplex PCR, and its TCRdb copy is limited to in-frame clones, with some not included. The sample has some 20,000 clones, about 70% seen once; the top ten hold 25% to 40%. The receptor was isolated from an adult with an advanced solid tumor such as melanoma, head and neck, liver or kidney cancer. The starting material was CD4+ or CD8+ T cells sorted from blood, obtained in a trial of the OX40 agonist ivuxolimab. V and J are TRBV5-4 and TRBJ2-7; D is unresolved. The CDR3 DNA reads as TGTGCCAGCAGCCCATCCGTAGGGCCTTTGTACGAGCAGTACTTC. Protein sequence: CASSPSVGPLYEQYF.